These T cell receptor beta chains were read from a single sample in a study of blood T cell repertoires in COVID-19. Sequencing was performed with immunoSEQ multiplex PCR; in TCRdb, only in-frame clones are kept and a portion is missing. The sample carries 20,000 or so clones, roughly 85% recorded once. The specimen sequenced was peripheral blood. The receptors stem from a human donor with active COVID-19. The donor label of this sample is uncertain. CDR3s include the opening cysteine and the closing phenylalanine or tryptophan. The order of the fields is clone size, CDR3 length, J gene, D gene, V gene, CDR3 protein, CDR3 DNA. The D gene is left open where the match is weak. Size tells how often a clone was seen (once, few, many) or the class of an expanded clone, and some rows leave it out.

>-|15|TRBJ2-1|-|TRBV7-3
CASSLRPTSEHEQFF
TGTGCCAGCAGCTTAAGACCGACTAGTGAACATGAGCAGTTCTTC
>-|14|TRBJ2-1|-|TRBV7-6
CASSSPGTWNEQFF
TGTGCCAGCAGCTCCCCAGGGACTTGGAATGAGCAGTTCTTC
>once|16|TRBJ2-1|-|TRBV7-3
CASSLNLGAAPNEQFF
TGTGCCAGCAGCTTAAATCTGGGGGCAGCCCCAAATGAGCAGTTCTTC
>-|13|TRBJ1-1|-|TRBV30
CAWSYFRNTEAFF
TGTGCCTGGAGTTATTTTCGGAACACTGAAGCTTTCTTT
>-|15|TRBJ2-7|TRBD2|TRBV6-6
CASSVRLATSYEQYF
TGTGCCAGCAGTGTCCGACTAGCGACGTCCTACGAGCAGTACTTC
>-|16|TRBJ1-5|-|TRBV4-2
CASSQGSTGQNQPQHF
TGTGCCAGCAGCCAAGGCTCAACAGGGCAGAATCAGCCCCAGCATTTT
>-|14|TRBJ2-5|-|TRBV7-9
CASSSWTSGETQYF
TGTGCCAGCAGCTCCTGGACTTCCGGGGAGACCCAGTACTTC
>-|17|TRBJ1-1|-|TRBV7-3
CASSLALPGLGVVMAFF
TGTGCCAGCAGCTTAGCACTACCCGGACTGGGAGTCGTTATGGCTTTCTTT
>-|12|TRBJ1-6|-|TRBV5-4
CASSLDSSPLHF
TGTGCCAGCAGCTTGGATAGTTCACCCCTCCACTTT
>-|13|TRBJ1-1|-|TRBV12-3/TRBV12-4
CASSLDGNTEAFF
TGTGCCAGCAGTTTAGACGGGAACACTGAAGCTTTCTTT